The clone carrying this TCR beta chain was recorded once. The data originate from a study of cytotoxic CD8 clonotypes in ibrutinib-treated CLL. Sequencing was designed to attain a depth spanning 1 in 200,000 to 1 in 1 million T cells. Sequencing was performed with immunoSEQ multiplex PCR; in TCRdb, only in-frame clones are kept and a portion is missing. The data contain approximately 24,000 clones, about four fifths of them singletons. The germline CDR1 and CDR2 sequences are MNHNY and SVGAGI (reference sequence). The CDR3 consists of 13 residues. Trimming removed 5 bases from V and 4 bases from J, with 12 bases in between.

V is TRBV6-6 and J is TRBJ2-7, with D possibly TRBD2 on 5 matching bases. The receptor was derived from a human donor with chronic lymphocytic leukemia. The sequencing here drew on PBMCs, taken before ibrutinib treatment. Written as DNA, the CDR3 is TGTGCCAGCAGTCTAGGACTGGTGTACGAGCAGTACTTC. Residues: CASSLGLVYEQYF.